Listed below are T cell receptor beta chains from one sample, sequenced in a study of T-cell reconstitution after alpha-beta-depleted transplantation in children. TCRdb called the PCR reads again in MiXCR, with one record for every CDR3 protein. The sample lists about 540,000 distinct CDR3 sequences, around 16% occurring once. This material consisted of PBMCs from the stem cell graft donor, taken from the stem cell graft. The receptors derive from a human donor who donated a stem cell graft to a child with acute lymphoblastic leukemia. CDR3s include the opening cysteine and the closing phenylalanine or tryptophan. The D gene is left open where the match is weak. Size tells how often a clone was seen (once, few, many) or the class of an expanded clone, and some rows leave it out.

CDR3 protein: CASSLDGTTYNEQFF
CDR3 DNA: TGCGCCAGCAGCTTGGACGGGACGACCTACAATGAGCAGTTCTTC
D gene: -
V gene: TRBV5-1
J gene: TRBJ2-1
clone size: -

CDR3 protein: CSASMGLAESTDTQYF
CDR3 DNA: TGCAGTGCTAGTATGGGACTAGCGGAGTCCACAGATACGCAGTATTTT
D gene: TRBD2
V gene: TRBV20-1
J gene: TRBJ2-3
clone size: -

CDR3 protein: CASSYRQGGQPQHF
CDR3 DNA: TGTGCCAGCAGCTATAGACAGGGAGGTCAGCCCCAGCATTTT
D gene: TRBD1
V gene: TRBV13
J gene: TRBJ1-5
clone size: few

CDR3 protein: CSVEIGGRKNTEAFF
CDR3 DNA: TGCAGCGTTGAAATTGGGGGACGGAAGAACACTGAAGCTTTCTTT
D gene: -
V gene: TRBV29-1
J gene: TRBJ1-1
clone size: -

CDR3 protein: CASSLRGSGIQETQYF
CDR3 DNA: TGTGCCAGCAGTTTGCGGGGTAGCGGGATCCAAGAGACCCAGTACTTC
D gene: TRBD2
V gene: TRBV12-3/TRBV12-4
J gene: TRBJ2-5
clone size: once

CDR3 protein: CSPMSQDASYEQYF
CDR3 DNA: TGCAGTCCCATGAGCCAGGACGCCTCCTACGAGCAGTACTTC
D gene: -
V gene: TRBV20-1
J gene: TRBJ2-7
clone size: -

CDR3 protein: CASEGRKEQYF
CDR3 DNA: TGTGCCAGCGAGGGACGGAAGGAGCAGTACTTC
D gene: -
V gene: TRBV25-1
J gene: TRBJ2-7
clone size: -

CDR3 protein: CASSHRDRGSPGEQYF
CDR3 DNA: TGTGCCAGCAGCCACCGGGACAGGGGATCTCCGGGTGAGCAGTACTTC
D gene: TRBD1
V gene: TRBV7-9
J gene: TRBJ2-7
clone size: few

CDR3 protein: CASSWVSGANVLTF
CDR3 DNA: TGTGCCAGCAGCTGGGTTTCGGGGGCCAACGTCCTGACTTTC
D gene: -
V gene: TRBV5-6
J gene: TRBJ2-6
clone size: -

CDR3 protein: CASSETGGSYEQYF
CDR3 DNA: TGTGCCAGCAGTGAAACAGGGGGCTCCTACGAGCAGTACTTC
D gene: TRBD1
V gene: TRBV6-1
J gene: TRBJ2-7
clone size: few

CDR3 protein: CASSLVGGGARTEAFF
CDR3 DNA: TGCGCCAGCAGCTTGGTGGGCGGGGGCGCGAGGACTGAAGCTTTCTTT
D gene: -
V gene: TRBV5-1
J gene: TRBJ1-1
clone size: -

CDR3 protein: CASSLLEGPYNEQFF
CDR3 DNA: TGTGCCAGCAGCTTATTGGAAGGGCCCTACAATGAGCAGTTCTTC
D gene: -
V gene: TRBV7-3
J gene: TRBJ2-1
clone size: few

CDR3 protein: CASSHGTSNQETQYF
CDR3 DNA: TGTGCCAGCAGCCATGGGACATCGAACCAAGAGACCCAGTACTTC
D gene: -
V gene: TRBV16
J gene: TRBJ2-5
clone size: -

CDR3 protein: CASSLGAAQETQYF
CDR3 DNA: TGTGCCAGCAGCTTGGGGGCAGCCCAAGAGACCCAGTACTTC
D gene: -
V gene: TRBV7-9
J gene: TRBJ2-5
clone size: -

CDR3 protein: CASSPGTGGRNQPQHF
CDR3 DNA: TGTGCCAGCTCACCTGGGACAGGGGGCCGCAATCAGCCCCAGCATTTT
D gene: TRBD1
V gene: TRBV18
J gene: TRBJ1-5
clone size: -

CDR3 protein: CASSGTINTEAFF
CDR3 DNA: TGTGCCAGCAGCGGAACAATTAACACTGAAGCTTTCTTT
D gene: -
V gene: TRBV9
J gene: TRBJ1-1
clone size: -

CDR3 protein: CASSLTGPNQPQHF
CDR3 DNA: TGTGCCAGCAGTTTAACAGGGCCCAATCAGCCCCAGCATTTT
D gene: -
V gene: TRBV7-3
J gene: TRBJ1-5
clone size: few

CDR3 protein: CASSPTGQGPGYEQFF
CDR3 DNA: TGTGCCAGCAGCCCAACAGGGCAGGGGCCGGGCTATGAGCAGTTCTTC
D gene: -
V gene: TRBV11-2
J gene: TRBJ2-1
clone size: -

CDR3 protein: CASSDPGTGLNTEAFF
CDR3 DNA: TGCGCCAGCAGCGATCCCGGGACAGGACTGAACACTGAAGCTTTCTTT
D gene: TRBD1
V gene: TRBV5-1
J gene: TRBJ1-1
clone size: few

CDR3 protein: CASSDPGGSGYTF
CDR3 DNA: TGTGCCAGCAGCGATCCGGGGGGTTCTGGCTACACCTTC
D gene: -
V gene: TRBV11-2
J gene: TRBJ1-2
clone size: -

CDR3 protein: CATSRQWDGELFF
CDR3 DNA: TGTGCCACCAGCAGACAATGGGACGGGGAGCTGTTTTTT
D gene: -
V gene: TRBV15
J gene: TRBJ2-2
clone size: few

CDR3 protein: CASGLWGSEAFF
CDR3 DNA: TGTGCTAGTGGTCTCTGGGGCAGTGAAGCTTTCTTT
D gene: -
V gene: TRBV12-5
J gene: TRBJ1-1
clone size: -

CDR3 protein: CARPGGRNEQFF
CDR3 DNA: TGTGCCAGGCCGGGCGGTCGAAATGAGCAGTTCTTC
D gene: -
V gene: TRBV2
J gene: TRBJ2-1
clone size: -

CDR3 protein: CSASGQGADYEQYF
CDR3 DNA: TGCAGTGCTTCGGGACAGGGAGCCGACTACGAGCAGTACTTC
D gene: TRBD1
V gene: TRBV20-1
J gene: TRBJ2-7
clone size: few

CDR3 protein: CSARESSGSRATGELFF
CDR3 DNA: TGCAGTGCTAGAGAATCTAGCGGGAGTCGGGCCACCGGGGAGCTGTTTTTT
D gene: TRBD2
V gene: TRBV20-1
J gene: TRBJ2-2
clone size: -

CDR3 protein: CASSLVKGLNTEAFF
CDR3 DNA: TGTGCCAGCAGCTTAGTAAAAGGATTGAACACTGAAGCTTTCTTT
D gene: -
V gene: TRBV7-9
J gene: TRBJ1-1
clone size: few

CDR3 protein: CATSIDRAGELFF
CDR3 DNA: TGTGCCACCAGCATAGACAGGGCCGGGGAGCTGTTTTTT
D gene: TRBD1
V gene: TRBV15
J gene: TRBJ2-2
clone size: -

CDR3 protein: CASSLRPPGQGIYEQYF
CDR3 DNA: TGTGCCAGCAGCCTACGCCCGCCCGGACAGGGGATCTACGAGCAGTACTTC
D gene: TRBD1
V gene: TRBV7-8
J gene: TRBJ2-7
clone size: few

CDR3 protein: CASSPYEGASDTQYF
CDR3 DNA: TGCGCCAGCAGCCCCTATGAGGGGGCGTCAGATACGCAGTATTTT
D gene: TRBD1
V gene: TRBV5-1
J gene: TRBJ2-3
clone size: few

CDR3 protein: CASRDRGQVYEQYF
CDR3 DNA: TGTGCCAGCCGTGATAGGGGGCAGGTCTACGAGCAGTACTTC
D gene: TRBD1
V gene: TRBV27
J gene: TRBJ2-7
clone size: few

CDR3 protein: CASSQTQASTDTQYF
CDR3 DNA: TGTGCCAGCAGCCAGACACAGGCTAGCACAGATACGCAGTATTTT
D gene: -
V gene: TRBV7-3
J gene: TRBJ2-3
clone size: few

CDR3 protein: CASSYSGRGPNQPQHF
CDR3 DNA: TGTGCCAGCAGTTACTCGGGCCGGGGCCCCAATCAGCCCCAGCATTTT
D gene: -
V gene: TRBV6-2/TRBV6-3
J gene: TRBJ1-5
clone size: once

CDR3 protein: CAPDKGYEQYF
CDR3 DNA: TGCGCCCCGGATAAAGGGTACGAGCAGTACTTC
D gene: -
V gene: TRBV5-1
J gene: TRBJ2-7
clone size: -

CDR3 protein: CASSLSPGLTFF
CDR3 DNA: TGTGCCAGCAGCCTCTCCCCAGGGCTTACTTTCTTT
D gene: -
V gene: TRBV5-5
J gene: TRBJ1-1
clone size: few

CDR3 protein: CASSYWRADTQYF
CDR3 DNA: TGTGCCAGCAGTTACTGGAGGGCAGATACGCAGTATTTT
D gene: -
V gene: TRBV6-6
J gene: TRBJ2-3
clone size: many

CDR3 protein: CASSLDGGKNIQYF
CDR3 DNA: TGCGCCAGCAGCTTGGACGGGGGCAAAAACATTCAGTACTTC
D gene: -
V gene: TRBV5-1
J gene: TRBJ2-4
clone size: -

CDR3 protein: CASFIGGTQYF
CDR3 DNA: TGTGCCAGCTTTATAGGGGGGACCCAGTACTTC
D gene: -
V gene: TRBV7-9
J gene: TRBJ2-5
clone size: few

CDR3 protein: CAWSSDLWGETQYF
CDR3 DNA: TGTGCCTGGAGTTCGGACCTCTGGGGGGAGACCCAGTACTTC
D gene: -
V gene: TRBV30
J gene: TRBJ2-5
clone size: few

CDR3 protein: CASGPEERESYEQYF
CDR3 DNA: TGCGCCAGCGGCCCGGAGGAGCGGGAGTCCTACGAGCAGTACTTC
D gene: TRBD2
V gene: TRBV5-1
J gene: TRBJ2-7
clone size: -

CDR3 protein: CAIGGLAGGGEQFF
CDR3 DNA: TGTGCCATCGGGGGACTAGCGGGAGGTGGTGAGCAGTTCTTC
D gene: TRBD2
V gene: TRBV10-3
J gene: TRBJ2-1
clone size: -

CDR3 protein: CASSWGARGLQPQHF
CDR3 DNA: TGTGCCAGCAGCTGGGGGGCCAGGGGGTTGCAGCCCCAGCATTTT
D gene: TRBD1
V gene: TRBV5-6
J gene: TRBJ1-5
clone size: -

CDR3 protein: CARQRSSYNEQFF
CDR3 DNA: TGTGCCAGACAGCGGAGCTCCTACAATGAGCAGTTCTTC
D gene: -
V gene: TRBV2
J gene: TRBJ2-1
clone size: -

CDR3 protein: CASSQTGAYGYTF
CDR3 DNA: TGCGCCAGCAGCCAGACAGGGGCGTATGGCTACACCTTC
D gene: TRBD1
V gene: TRBV5-1
J gene: TRBJ1-2
clone size: few

CDR3 protein: CASRGPRTGLSGPYEQYF
CDR3 DNA: TGTGCCAGCAGAGGGCCCCGGACAGGGTTAAGTGGGCCCTACGAGCAGTACTTC
D gene: TRBD1
V gene: TRBV12-3/TRBV12-4
J gene: TRBJ2-7
clone size: few

CDR3 protein: CASSPGASPGTTEAFF
CDR3 DNA: TGTGCCAGCAGCCCAGGGGCCTCGCCGGGAACGACTGAAGCTTTCTTT
D gene: -
V gene: TRBV9
J gene: TRBJ1-1
clone size: -

CDR3 protein: CASSAGTSFLTDTQYF
CDR3 DNA: TGTGCCAGCAGCGCTGGGACTAGCTTTCTCACAGATACGCAGTATTTT
D gene: TRBD2
V gene: TRBV7-3
J gene: TRBJ2-3
clone size: few

CDR3 protein: CASSRTNTGELFF
CDR3 DNA: TGTGCCAGCTCGCGAACGAACACCGGGGAGCTGTTTTTT
D gene: -
V gene: TRBV18
J gene: TRBJ2-2
clone size: many

CDR3 protein: CASSPGGVDGYTF
CDR3 DNA: TGCGCCAGCAGCCCAGGGGGCGTGGATGGCTACACCTTC
D gene: TRBD1
V gene: TRBV5-1
J gene: TRBJ1-2
clone size: few

CDR3 protein: CASSRAITGTGGYEQYF
CDR3 DNA: TGCGCCAGCAGCCGAGCGATCACCGGGACAGGGGGATACGAGCAGTACTTC
D gene: TRBD1
V gene: TRBV4-1
J gene: TRBJ2-7
clone size: -

CDR3 protein: CSARASGRSSYEQYF
CDR3 DNA: TGCAGTGCTAGGGCTAGTGGGAGGAGCTCCTACGAGCAGTACTTC
D gene: -
V gene: TRBV20-1
J gene: TRBJ2-7
clone size: many

CDR3 protein: CSAEGPSPNIQYF
CDR3 DNA: TGCAGTGCCGAGGGCCCGTCCCCTAACATTCAGTACTTC
D gene: -
V gene: TRBV20-1
J gene: TRBJ2-4
clone size: -

CDR3 protein: CASRKTGLKTEAFF
CDR3 DNA: TGTGCCAGCAGGAAGACAGGGCTTAAGACTGAAGCTTTCTTT
D gene: TRBD1
V gene: TRBV25-1
J gene: TRBJ1-1
clone size: -

CDR3 protein: CASSLGPRPVNEQFF
CDR3 DNA: TGCGCCAGCAGCTTAGGACCAAGGCCGGTGAATGAGCAGTTCTTC
D gene: -
V gene: TRBV5-1
J gene: TRBJ2-1
clone size: -

CDR3 protein: CASSHRDSYNQPQHF
CDR3 DNA: TGTGCCAGCAGTCACCGGGACAGCTACAATCAGCCCCAGCATTTT
D gene: TRBD1
V gene: TRBV6-5
J gene: TRBJ1-5
clone size: -

CDR3 protein: CASTTGTDTQYF
CDR3 DNA: TGTGCCAGCACGACGGGCACAGATACGCAGTATTTT
D gene: -
V gene: TRBV18
J gene: TRBJ2-3
clone size: -

CDR3 protein: CASSTPGQGAKGRETQYF
CDR3 DNA: TGTGCCAGTAGTACCCCGGGACAGGGGGCTAAAGGGCGCGAGACCCAGTACTTC
D gene: TRBD1
V gene: TRBV19
J gene: TRBJ2-5
clone size: -

CDR3 protein: CAISPLDITYEQYF
CDR3 DNA: TGTGCCATCAGTCCCCTAGACATTACCTACGAGCAGTACTTC
D gene: -
V gene: TRBV10-3
J gene: TRBJ2-7
clone size: few